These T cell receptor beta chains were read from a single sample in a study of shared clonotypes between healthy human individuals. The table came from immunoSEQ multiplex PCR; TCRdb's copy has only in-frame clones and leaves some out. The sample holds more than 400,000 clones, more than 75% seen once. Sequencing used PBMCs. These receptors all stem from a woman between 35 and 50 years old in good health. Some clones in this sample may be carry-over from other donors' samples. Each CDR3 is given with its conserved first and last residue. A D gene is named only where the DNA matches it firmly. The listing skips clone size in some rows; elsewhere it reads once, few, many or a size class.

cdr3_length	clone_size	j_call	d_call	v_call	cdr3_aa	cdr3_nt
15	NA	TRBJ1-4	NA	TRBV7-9	CASSLVDSIGDGLFF	TGTGCCAGCAGCTTAGTTGACAGTATCGGGGACGGGCTGTTTTTT
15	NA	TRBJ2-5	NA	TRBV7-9	CASSLATGTGKTQYF	TGTGCCAGCAGCTTAGCTACAGGGACGGGAAAGACCCAGTACTTC
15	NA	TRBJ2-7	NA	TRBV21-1	CASSKVDLVTYEQYF	TGTGCCAGCAGCAAAGTTGACCTAGTCACCTACGAGCAGTACTTC
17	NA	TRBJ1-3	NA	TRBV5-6	CASSLAGAEHSGNTIYF	TGTGCCAGCAGCTTGGCAGGGGCGGAACACTCTGGAAACACCATATATTTT
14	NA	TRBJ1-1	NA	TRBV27	CASRSHSYRTEAFF	TGTGCCAGCAGATCACACTCTTACCGGACGGAAGCTTTCTTT
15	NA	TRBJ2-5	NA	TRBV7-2	CASSPGLPGPETQYF	TGTGCCAGCAGCCCGGGACTCCCCGGCCCCGAGACCCAGTACTTC
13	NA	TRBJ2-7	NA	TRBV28	CASSLLSSYEQYF	TGTGCCAGCAGTTTACTCTCCTCCTACGAGCAGTACTTC
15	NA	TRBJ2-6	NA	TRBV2	CASIVSLSGANVLTF	TGTGCCAGCATCGTAAGCCTCTCTGGGGCCAACGTCCTGACTTTC
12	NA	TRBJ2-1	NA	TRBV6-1	CASSSGPNEQFF	TGTGCCAGCTCCTCCGGACCCAATGAGCAGTTCTTC
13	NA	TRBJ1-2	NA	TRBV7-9	CASSQTTNYGYTF	TGTGCCAGCAGCCAGACAACTAACTATGGCTACACCTTC
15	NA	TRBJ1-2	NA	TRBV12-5	CASGLVRGRVYGYTF	TGTGCTAGTGGTTTGGTTCGTGGACGCGTCTATGGCTACACCTTC
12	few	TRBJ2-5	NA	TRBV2	CASAQGLGTQYF	TGTGCTTCCGCACAGGGCTTGGGGACCCAGTACTTC
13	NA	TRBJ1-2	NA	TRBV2	CASSESGRYGYTF	TGTGCCAGCAGTGAATCGGGTCGCTATGGCTACACCTTC
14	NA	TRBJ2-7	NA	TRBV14	CASSRGPVTYEQYF	TGTGCCAGCAGCCGCGGGCCAGTTACGTACGAGCAGTACTTC
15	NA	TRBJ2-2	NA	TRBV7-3	CASSLTGTNTGELFF	TGTGCCAGCAGCTTAACCGGGACGAACACCGGGGAGCTGTTTTTT
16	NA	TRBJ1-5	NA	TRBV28	CASRSRGLKKNQPQHF	TGTGCCAGCAGATCACGGGGGCTAAAAAAGAATCAGCCCCAGCATTTT
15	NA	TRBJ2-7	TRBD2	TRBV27	CASSLRWTSGSEQYF	TGTGCCAGCAGTTTACGGTGGACTAGCGGGAGCGAGCAGTACTTC
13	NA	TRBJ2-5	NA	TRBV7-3	CASSPQTGETQYF	TGTGCCAGCAGCCCCCAGACTGGAGAGACCCAGTACTTC
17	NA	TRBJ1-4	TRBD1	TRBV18	CASSPGTGGPHLEKLFF	TGTGCCAGCTCACCCGGGACAGGGGGCCCTCACTTGGAAAAACTGTTTTTT
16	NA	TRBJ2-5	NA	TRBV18	CASSPDERGWEETQYF	TGTGCCAGCTCACCGGATGAACGGGGGTGGGAAGAGACCCAGTACTTC
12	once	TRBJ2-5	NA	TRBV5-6	CASSLSQETQYF	TGTGCCAGCAGCTTGAGTCAAGAGACCCAGTACTTC
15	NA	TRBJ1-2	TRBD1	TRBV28	CASSRERTGIGGYTF	TGTGCCAGCAGTCGGGAAAGGACAGGGATAGGGGGCTACACCTTC
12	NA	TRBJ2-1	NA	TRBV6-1	CASSEVRDEQFF	TGTGCCAGCAGTGAAGTTCGGGACGAGCAGTTCTTC
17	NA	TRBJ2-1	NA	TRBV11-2	CASNRGGVAGPHNEQFF	TGTGCCAGCAACAGGGGGGGGGTAGCGGGACCCCACAATGAGCAGTTCTTC
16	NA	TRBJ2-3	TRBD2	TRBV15	CATSRDRLAGADTQYF	TGTGCCACCAGCAGAGATCGACTAGCGGGAGCAGATACGCAGTATTTT
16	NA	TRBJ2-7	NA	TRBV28	CASSGGGGQRLYEQYF	TGTGCCAGCAGTGGGGGGGGCGGCCAGAGGCTATACGAGCAGTACTTC
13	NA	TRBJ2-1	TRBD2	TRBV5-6	CASSPGLANEQFF	TGTGCCAGCAGCCCCGGACTAGCCAATGAGCAGTTCTTC
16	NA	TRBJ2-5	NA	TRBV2	CASRGGGRKKQETQYF	TGTGCCAGCAGGGGGGGTGGACGGAAAAAACAAGAGACCCAGTACTTC
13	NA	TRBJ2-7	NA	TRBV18	CASSPTLFYEQYF	TGTGCCAGCTCACCGACTTTGTTCTACGAGCAGTACTTC
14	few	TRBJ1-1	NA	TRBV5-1	CASSSRGGRTEAFF	TGCGCCAGCAGCTCCCGGGGAGGGCGTACTGAAGCTTTCTTT
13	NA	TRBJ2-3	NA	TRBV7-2	CASSLGAGDTQYF	TGTGCCAGCAGCTTAGGGGCGGGGGATACGCAGTATTTT
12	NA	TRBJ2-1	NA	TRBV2	CASSDGWGEQFF	TGTGCCAGCAGTGATGGATGGGGTGAGCAGTTCTTC
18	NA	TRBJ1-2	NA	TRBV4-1	CASSQLPLVPGFNYGYTF	TGCGCCAGCAGCCAACTCCCTCTCGTCCCGGGATTTAACTATGGCTACACCTTC
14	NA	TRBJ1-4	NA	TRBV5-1	CASSLGSEGEKLFF	TGCGCCAGCAGCTTGGGATCTGAGGGGGAAAAACTGTTTTTT
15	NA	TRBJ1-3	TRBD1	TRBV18	CASSPFDRAGNTIYF	TGTGCCAGCTCACCATTCGACAGGGCTGGAAACACCATATATTTT
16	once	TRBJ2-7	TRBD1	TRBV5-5	CASSIAGTGIPHEQYF	TGTGCCAGCAGCATAGCCGGGACAGGGATTCCCCACGAGCAGTACTTC
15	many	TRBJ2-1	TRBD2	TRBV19	CASSLAGLAYNEQFF	TGTGCCAGTAGTCTCGCGGGACTAGCCTACAATGAGCAGTTCTTC
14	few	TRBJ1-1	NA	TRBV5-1	CASSLMTGGTEAFF	TGCGCCAGCAGCTTAATGACAGGTGGGACTGAAGCTTTCTTT
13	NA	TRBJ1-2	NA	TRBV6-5	CASRPDGDYGYTF	TGTGCCAGCAGACCGGACGGAGACTATGGCTACACCTTC
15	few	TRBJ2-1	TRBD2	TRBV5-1	CASSFTSGPRLEQFF	TGCGCCAGCAGCTTTACTAGCGGGCCGCGTCTAGAGCAGTTCTTC
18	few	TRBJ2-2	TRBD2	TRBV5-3	CARSLRTSGNLNTGELFF	TGTGCCAGAAGTCTAAGGACTAGCGGGAACTTAAACACCGGGGAGCTGTTTTTT
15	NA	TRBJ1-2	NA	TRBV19	CASSIDSAGAYGYTF	TGTGCCAGTAGTATAGATTCGGCAGGGGCCTATGGCTACACCTTC
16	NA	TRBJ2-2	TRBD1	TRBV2	CASGALGQENTGELFF	TGTGCCAGCGGTGCCCTGGGACAGGAGAACACCGGGGAGCTGTTTTTT